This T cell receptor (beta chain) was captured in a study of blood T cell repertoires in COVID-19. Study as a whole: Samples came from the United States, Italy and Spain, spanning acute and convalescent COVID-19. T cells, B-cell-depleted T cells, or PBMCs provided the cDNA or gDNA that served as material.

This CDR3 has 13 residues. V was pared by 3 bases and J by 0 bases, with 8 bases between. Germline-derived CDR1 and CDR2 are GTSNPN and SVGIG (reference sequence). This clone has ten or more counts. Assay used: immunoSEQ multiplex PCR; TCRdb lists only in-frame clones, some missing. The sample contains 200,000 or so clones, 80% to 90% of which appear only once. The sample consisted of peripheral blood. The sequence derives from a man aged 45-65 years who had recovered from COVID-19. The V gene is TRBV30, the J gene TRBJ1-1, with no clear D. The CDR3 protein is CAWRTQVNTEAFF. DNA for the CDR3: TGTGCCTGGAGGACGCAGGTGAACACTGAAGCTTTCTTT. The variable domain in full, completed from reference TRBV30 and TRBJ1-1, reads SQTIHQWPATLVQPVGSPLSLECTVEGTSNPNLYWYRQAAGRGLQLLFYSVGIGQISSEVPQNLSASRPQDRQFILSSKKLLLSDSGFYLCAWRTQVNTEAFFGQGTRLTVV.